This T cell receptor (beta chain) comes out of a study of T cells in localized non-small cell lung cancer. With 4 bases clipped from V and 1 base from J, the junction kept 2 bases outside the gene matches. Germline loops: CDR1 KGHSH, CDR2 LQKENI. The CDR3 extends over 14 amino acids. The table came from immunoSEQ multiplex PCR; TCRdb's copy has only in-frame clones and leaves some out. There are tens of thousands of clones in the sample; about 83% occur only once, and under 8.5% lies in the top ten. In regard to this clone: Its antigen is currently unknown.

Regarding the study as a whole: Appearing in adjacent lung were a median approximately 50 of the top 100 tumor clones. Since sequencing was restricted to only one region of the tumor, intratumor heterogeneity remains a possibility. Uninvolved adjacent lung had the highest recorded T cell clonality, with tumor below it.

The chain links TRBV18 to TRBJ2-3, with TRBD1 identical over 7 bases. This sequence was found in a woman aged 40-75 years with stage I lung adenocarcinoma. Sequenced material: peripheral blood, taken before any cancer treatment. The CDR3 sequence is CASSQDRGTDTQYF. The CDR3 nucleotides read TGTGCCAGCTCACAAGACAGGGGCACAGATACGCAGTATTTT.